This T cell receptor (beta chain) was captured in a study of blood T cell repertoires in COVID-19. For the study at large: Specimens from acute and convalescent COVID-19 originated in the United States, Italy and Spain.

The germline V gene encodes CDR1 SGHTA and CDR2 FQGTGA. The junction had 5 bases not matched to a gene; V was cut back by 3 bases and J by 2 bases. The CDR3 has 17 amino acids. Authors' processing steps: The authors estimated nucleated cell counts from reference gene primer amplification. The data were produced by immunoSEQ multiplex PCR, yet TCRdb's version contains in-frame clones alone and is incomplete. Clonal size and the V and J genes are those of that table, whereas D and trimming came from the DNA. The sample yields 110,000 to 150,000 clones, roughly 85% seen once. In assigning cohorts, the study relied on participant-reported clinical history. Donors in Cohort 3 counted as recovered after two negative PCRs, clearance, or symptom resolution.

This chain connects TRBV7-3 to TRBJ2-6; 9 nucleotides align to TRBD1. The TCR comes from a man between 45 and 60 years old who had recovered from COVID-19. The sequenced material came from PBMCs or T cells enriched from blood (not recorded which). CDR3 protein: CASSFRDRAAGANVLTF. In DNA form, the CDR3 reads TGTGCCAGCAGCTTCAGGGACAGGGCAGCTGGGGCCAACGTCCTGACTTTC.